The subject of this entry is one T cell receptor beta chain. Participants spanned ages about 18 to 90 years and resided in about two dozen US areas. Participants classified as exposed had met a COVID-19 case within 2 weeks before study entry. The CDR3 extends over 16 amino acids. Germline CDR1 and CDR2: SGHAT and FQDESV (reference sequence). Trimming took 1 base from V and 2 from J, leaving 12 bases between them. The record originates from a study of blood T cell repertoires in COVID-19. In the study overall: T cells, B-cell-depleted T cells, or PBMCs provided the cDNA or gDNA that served as material.

In the original workflow: Reference gene primer amplification gave nucleated cell count estimates. Sequencing was performed with immunoSEQ multiplex PCR; in TCRdb, only in-frame clones are kept and a portion is missing. V, J and clone size are those of that table, while D and trimming were read from the DNA. This table holds hundreds of thousands of clones, 83% found once. V and J are TRBV11-1 and TRBJ1-5; D not certain. The sample was PBMCs or T cells enriched from blood (not recorded which). The clonotype comes from a woman aged 35 to 49 who had been exposed to COVID-19. CDR3 DNA: TGTGCCAGCAGCTTAGAACGGGGAATCGGCAATCAGCCCCAGCATTTT. It is translated as CASSLERGIGNQPQHF. Drawing the rest from reference TRBV11-1 and TRBJ1-5, the complete variable domain is EAEVAQSPRYKITEKSQAVAFWCDPISGHATLYWYRQILGQGPELLVQFQDESVVDDSQLPKDRFSAERLKGVDSTLKIQPAELGDSAMYLCASSLERGIGNQPQHFGDGTRLSIL.